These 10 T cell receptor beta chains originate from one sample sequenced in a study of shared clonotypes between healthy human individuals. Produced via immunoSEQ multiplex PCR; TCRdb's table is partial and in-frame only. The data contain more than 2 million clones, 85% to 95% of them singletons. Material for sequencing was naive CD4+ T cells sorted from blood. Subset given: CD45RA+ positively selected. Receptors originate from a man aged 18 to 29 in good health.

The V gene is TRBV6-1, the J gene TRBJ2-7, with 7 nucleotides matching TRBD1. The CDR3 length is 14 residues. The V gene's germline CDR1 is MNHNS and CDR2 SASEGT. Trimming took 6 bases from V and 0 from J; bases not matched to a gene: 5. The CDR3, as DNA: TGTGCCAGCAGACTCGGGACAGCCTCCTACGAGCAGTACTTC. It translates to CASRLGTASYEQYF.

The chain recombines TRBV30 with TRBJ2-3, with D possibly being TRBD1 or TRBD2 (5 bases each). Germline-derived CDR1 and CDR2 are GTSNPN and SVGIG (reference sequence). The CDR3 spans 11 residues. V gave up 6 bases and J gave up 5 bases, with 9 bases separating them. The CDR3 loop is CACRDLDTQYF. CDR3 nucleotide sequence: TGTGCCTGCCGGGACCTAGATACGCAGTATTTT.

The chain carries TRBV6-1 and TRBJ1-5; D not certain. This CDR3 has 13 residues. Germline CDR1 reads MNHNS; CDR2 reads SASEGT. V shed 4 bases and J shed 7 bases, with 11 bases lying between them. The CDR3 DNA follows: TGTGCCAGCAGTGCTCTACCTCGGCAGCCCCAGCATTTT. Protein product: CASSALPRQPQHF.

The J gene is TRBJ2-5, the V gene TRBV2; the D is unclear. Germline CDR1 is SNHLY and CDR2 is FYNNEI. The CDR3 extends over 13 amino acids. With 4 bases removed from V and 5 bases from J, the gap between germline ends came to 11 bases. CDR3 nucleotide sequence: TGTGCCAGCAGTGGGGTAGTACGGGAGACCCAGTACTTC. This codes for CASSGVVRETQYF.

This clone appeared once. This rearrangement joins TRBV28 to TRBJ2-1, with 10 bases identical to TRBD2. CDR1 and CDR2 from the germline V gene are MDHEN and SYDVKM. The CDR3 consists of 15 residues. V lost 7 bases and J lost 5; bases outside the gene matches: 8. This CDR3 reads CASIFSGRSNNEQFF. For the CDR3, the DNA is TGTGCCAGCATTTTTAGCGGGAGGTCCAACAATGAGCAGTTCTTC. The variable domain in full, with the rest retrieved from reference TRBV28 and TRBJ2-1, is DVKVTQSSRYLVKRTGEKVFLECVQDMDHENMFWYRQDPGLGLRLIYFSYDVKMKEKGDIPEGYSVSREKKERFSLILESASTNQTSMYLCASIFSGRSNNEQFFGPGTRLTVL.

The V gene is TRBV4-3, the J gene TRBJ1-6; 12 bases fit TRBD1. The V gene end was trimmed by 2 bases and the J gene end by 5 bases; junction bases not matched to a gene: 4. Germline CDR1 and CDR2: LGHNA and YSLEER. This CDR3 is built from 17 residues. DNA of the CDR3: TGCGCCAGCAGCCAACAAGGGACAGGGGGCGATAATTCACCCCTCCACTTT. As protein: CASSQQGTGGDNSPLHF.

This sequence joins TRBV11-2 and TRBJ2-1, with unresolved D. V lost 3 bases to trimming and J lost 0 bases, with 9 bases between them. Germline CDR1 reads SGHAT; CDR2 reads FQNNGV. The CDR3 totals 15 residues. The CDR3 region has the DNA TGTGCCAGCAGCTTCGATCGAAGCTCCTACAATGAGCAGTTCTTC. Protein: CASSFDRSSYNEQFF. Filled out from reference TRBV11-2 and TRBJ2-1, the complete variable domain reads EAGVAQSPRYKIIEKRQSVAFWCNPISGHATLYWYQQILGQGPKLLIQFQNNGVVDDSQLPKDRFSAERLKGVDSTLKIQPAKLEDSAVYLCASSFDRSSYNEQFFGPGTRLTVL.

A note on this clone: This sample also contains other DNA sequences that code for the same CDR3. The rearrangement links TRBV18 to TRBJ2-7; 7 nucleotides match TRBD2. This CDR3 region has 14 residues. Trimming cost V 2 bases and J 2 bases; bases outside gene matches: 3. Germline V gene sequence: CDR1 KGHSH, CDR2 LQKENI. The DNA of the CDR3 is TGTGCCAGCTCACCAGCGGGAGTCCCCTACGAGCAGTACTTC. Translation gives CASSPAGVPYEQYF.

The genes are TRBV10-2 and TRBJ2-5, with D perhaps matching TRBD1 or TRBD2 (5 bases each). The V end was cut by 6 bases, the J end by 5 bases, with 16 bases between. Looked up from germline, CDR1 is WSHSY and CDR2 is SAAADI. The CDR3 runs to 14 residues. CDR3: CASRPGTSRETQYF. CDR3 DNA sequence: TGCGCCAGCAGGCCCGGGACCTCCCGGGAGACCCAGTACTTC.

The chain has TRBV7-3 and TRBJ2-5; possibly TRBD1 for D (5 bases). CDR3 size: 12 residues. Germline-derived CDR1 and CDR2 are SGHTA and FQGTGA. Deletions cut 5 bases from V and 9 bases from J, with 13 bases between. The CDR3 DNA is TGTGCCAGCAGCCCAGGGCAAGGGGCCCAGTACTTC. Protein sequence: CASSPGQGAQYF.